Sequencing of this TCR beta chain was carried out in a study of T cell responses to AZD1222 COVID-19 vaccine. In regard to this clone: What it binds is unknown.

Study-wide results and limits: The donors showed a predominance of white British ancestry and of females, with possible underestimation of clonal diversity. Across spike, vaccine-associated CD4 TCRs were found, dominant at 160-218 and 743-854. Seropositive status at baseline applied to only five or six AZD1222 recipients.

V was clipped by 0 bases and J by 2 bases; unmatched bases: 2. Germline V gene data show CDR1 as SGHRS and CDR2 as YFSETQ. The CDR3 sequence is 16 residues long. TCRdb's copy holds only in-frame clones and misses some; the assay was immunoSEQ multiplex PCR. The sample lists approximately 170,000 clones; 80% to 90% were seen once. The sequence was collected from an adult in good health. The J gene is TRBJ2-6, the V gene TRBV5-1; 7 bases match TRBD1. The starting material was peripheral blood, obtained on day 0 of AZD1222 vaccination. CDR3 amino acids: CASSLGTGAGANVLTF. CDR3 coding DNA: TGCGCCAGCAGCTTGGGAACAGGGGCTGGGGCCAACGTCCTGACTTTC.